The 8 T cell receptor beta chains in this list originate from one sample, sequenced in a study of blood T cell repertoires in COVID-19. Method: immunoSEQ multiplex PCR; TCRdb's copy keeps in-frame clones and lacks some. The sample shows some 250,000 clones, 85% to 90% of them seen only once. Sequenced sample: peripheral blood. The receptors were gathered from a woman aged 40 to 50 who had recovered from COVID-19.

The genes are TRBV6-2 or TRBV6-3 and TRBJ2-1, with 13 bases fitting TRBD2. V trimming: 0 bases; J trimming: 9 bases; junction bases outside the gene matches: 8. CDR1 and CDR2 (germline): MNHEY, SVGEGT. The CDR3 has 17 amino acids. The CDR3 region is CASSYSRGLAGSVEQFF. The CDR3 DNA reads TGTGCCAGCAGTTACTCGAGGGGACTAGCGGGGTCAGTTGAGCAGTTCTTC.

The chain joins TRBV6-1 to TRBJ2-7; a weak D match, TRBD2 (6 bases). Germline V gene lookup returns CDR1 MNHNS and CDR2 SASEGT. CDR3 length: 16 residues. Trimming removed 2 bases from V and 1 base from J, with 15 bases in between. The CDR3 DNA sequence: TGTGCCAGCAGTGAACAGATTAGCGGCCCTTCCTACGAGCAGTACTTC. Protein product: CASSEQISGPSYEQYF.

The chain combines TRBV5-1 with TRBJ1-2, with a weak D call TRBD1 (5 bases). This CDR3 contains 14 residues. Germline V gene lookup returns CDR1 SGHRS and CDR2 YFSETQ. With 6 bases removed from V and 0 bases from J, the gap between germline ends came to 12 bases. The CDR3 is CASTRTGANYGYTF. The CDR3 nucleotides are TGCGCCAGCACCCGGACGGGGGCTAACTATGGCTACACCTTC.

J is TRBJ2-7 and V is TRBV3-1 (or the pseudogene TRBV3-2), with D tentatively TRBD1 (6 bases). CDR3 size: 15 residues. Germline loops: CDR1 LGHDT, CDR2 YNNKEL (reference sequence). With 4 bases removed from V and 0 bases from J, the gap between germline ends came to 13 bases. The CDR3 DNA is TGTGCCAGCAGCCTGGGACACTCGAGCTCCTACGAGCAGTACTTC. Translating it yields CASSLGHSSSYEQYF.

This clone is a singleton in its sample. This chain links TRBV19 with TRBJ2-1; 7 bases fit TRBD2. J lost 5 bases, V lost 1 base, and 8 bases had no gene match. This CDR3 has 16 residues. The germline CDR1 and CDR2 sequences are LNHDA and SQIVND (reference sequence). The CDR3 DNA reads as TGTGCCAGTAGTATAGTTGGGTCTAGCGGAAACAATGAGCAGTTCTTC. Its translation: CASSIVGSSGNNEQFF.

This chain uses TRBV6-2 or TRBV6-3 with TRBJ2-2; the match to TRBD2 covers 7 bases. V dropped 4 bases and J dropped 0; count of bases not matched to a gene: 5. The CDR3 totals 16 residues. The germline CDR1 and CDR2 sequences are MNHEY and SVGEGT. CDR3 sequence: CASSLSSGANTGELFF. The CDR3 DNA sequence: TGTGCCAGCAGTTTGTCTAGCGGAGCGAACACCGGGGAGCTGTTTTTT.

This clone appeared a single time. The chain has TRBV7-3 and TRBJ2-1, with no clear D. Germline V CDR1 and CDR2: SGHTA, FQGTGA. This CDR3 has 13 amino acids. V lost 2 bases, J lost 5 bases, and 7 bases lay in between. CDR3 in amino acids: CASSLVPDNEQFF. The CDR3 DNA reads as TGTGCCAGCAGCTTAGTCCCCGACAATGAGCAGTTCTTC.

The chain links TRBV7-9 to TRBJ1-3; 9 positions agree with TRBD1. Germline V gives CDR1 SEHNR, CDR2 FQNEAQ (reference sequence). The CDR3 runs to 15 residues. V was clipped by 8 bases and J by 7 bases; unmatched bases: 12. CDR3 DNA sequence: TGTGCCAGCGGCCACCGGGGACAGGGTAGGAACACCATATATTTT. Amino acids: CASGHRGQGRNTIYF.